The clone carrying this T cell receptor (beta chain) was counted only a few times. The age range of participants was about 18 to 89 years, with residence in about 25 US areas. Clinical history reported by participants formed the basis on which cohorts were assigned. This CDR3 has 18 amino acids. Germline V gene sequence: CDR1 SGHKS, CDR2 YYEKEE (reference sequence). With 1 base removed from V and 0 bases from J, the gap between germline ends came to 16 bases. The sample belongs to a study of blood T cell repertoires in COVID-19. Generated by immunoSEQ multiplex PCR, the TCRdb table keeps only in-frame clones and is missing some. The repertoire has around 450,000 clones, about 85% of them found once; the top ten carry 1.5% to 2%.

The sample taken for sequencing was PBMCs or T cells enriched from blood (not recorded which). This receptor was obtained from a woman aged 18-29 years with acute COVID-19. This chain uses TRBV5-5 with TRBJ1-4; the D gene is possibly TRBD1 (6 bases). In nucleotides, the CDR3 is TGTGCCAGCAGCTTGAGCCCGGGACACCTAACAACTAATGAAAAACTGTTTTTT. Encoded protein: CASSLSPGHLTTNEKLFF.